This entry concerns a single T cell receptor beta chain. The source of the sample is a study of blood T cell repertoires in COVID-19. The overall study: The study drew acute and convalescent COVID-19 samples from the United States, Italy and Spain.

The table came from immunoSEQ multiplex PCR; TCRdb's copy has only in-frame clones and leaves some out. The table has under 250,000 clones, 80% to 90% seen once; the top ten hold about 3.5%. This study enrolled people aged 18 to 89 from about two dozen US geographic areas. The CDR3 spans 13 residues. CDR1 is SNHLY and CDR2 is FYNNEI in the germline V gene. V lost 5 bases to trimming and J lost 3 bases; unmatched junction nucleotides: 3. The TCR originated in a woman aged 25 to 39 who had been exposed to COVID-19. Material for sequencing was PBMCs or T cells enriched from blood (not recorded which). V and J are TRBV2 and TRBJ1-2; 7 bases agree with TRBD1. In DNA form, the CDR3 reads TGTGCCAGCAGTAAGGGACAGTACTATGGCTACACCTTC. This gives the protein CASSKGQYYGYTF.